The clone carrying this T cell receptor beta chain showed up many times. Its antigen is still unknown. The data derive from a study of regulatory T cells in long-lasting Graves disease. Study-level results: There was favoring of TRBV28, TRBJ1-2 and TRBJ2-5 in persistent disease.

In germline, CDR1 is WSHSY, CDR2 SAAADI. The CDR3 runs 14 residues. V lost 7 bases and J lost 4, with 15 bases in between. Indicated time point: newly diagnosed GD, antithyroid drugs for less than 3 months. Making the TCR library involved RNA that had been extracted from PBMCs. CDR3 regions were amplified by Arm-PCR using iRepertoire HTBI primers to build TCR beta libraries. TCRdb itself ran the multiplex PCR reads through MiXCR, one entry per CDR3 protein. This sample carries about 560,000 distinct CDR3 sequences, about 16% of them seen once, and the ten largest clones take 12%. These data were also filed under a second study, of T cells in Graves' hyperthyroidism and ophthalmopathy.

The genes are TRBV10-2 and TRBJ2-3, with a possible D match to TRBD2 (6 bases). Sequencing used peripheral blood mononuclear cells (PBMCs), obtained at new diagnosis, from a patient treated with antithyroid drugs. This clonotype was obtained from a man in his late teens or twenties with Graves disease. DNA of the CDR3: TGCGCCAGCACGGTTAGCCGGAGGGCAGATACGCAGTATTTT. Residues: CASTVSRRADTQYF.